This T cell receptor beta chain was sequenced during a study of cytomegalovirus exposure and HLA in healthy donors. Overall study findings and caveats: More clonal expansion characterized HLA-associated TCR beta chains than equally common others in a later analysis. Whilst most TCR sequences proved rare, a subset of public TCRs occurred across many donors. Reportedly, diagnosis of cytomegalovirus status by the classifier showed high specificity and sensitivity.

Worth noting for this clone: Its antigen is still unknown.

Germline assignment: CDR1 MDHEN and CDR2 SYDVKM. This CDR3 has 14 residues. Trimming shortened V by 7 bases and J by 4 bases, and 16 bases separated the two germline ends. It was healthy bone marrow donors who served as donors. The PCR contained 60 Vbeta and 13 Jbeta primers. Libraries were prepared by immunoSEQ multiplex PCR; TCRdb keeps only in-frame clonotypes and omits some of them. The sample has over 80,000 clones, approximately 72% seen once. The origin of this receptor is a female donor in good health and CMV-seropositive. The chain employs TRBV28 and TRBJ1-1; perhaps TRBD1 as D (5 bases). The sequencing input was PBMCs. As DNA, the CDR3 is TGTGCCAGCACCTCCGGTGGACAACCCACTGAAGCTTTCTTT. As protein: CASTSGGQPTEAFF.